These T cell receptor beta chains were read from a single sample in a study of glioma-infiltrating T cells. TCRdb re-called the multiplex PCR reads through MiXCR, storing one row per CDR3 protein. Of over 100,000 distinct CDR3 sequences in the sample, less than 30% are singletons; the top ten hold 30% to 35%. Sequenced material: glioma tissue, nonneoplastic brain tissue, or PBMCs (not recorded which). The receptors originated from a human donor with low-grade glioma or glioblastoma, undergoing nonglioma brain surgery, or in good health (not recorded which). Both conserved end residues are part of each CDR3. D genes are given only for firm matches. Part of the rows lack a size; the others show once, few, many or a class for expanded clones.

.	TRBV12-3/TRBV12-4	TRBJ1-2	many	TGTGCCAGCAGCTTCGGGTTCTATGGCTACACCTTC	CASSFGFYGYTF
.	TRBV6-6	TRBJ1-1	.	TGTTCCGGCAGTTACTCGCACAGGATGAACACTGAAGCTTTCTTT	CSGSYSHRMNTEAFF
.	TRBV15	TRBJ1-5	many	TGTGCCACCAGCGTCGGGGTTAAGAGCAATCAGCCCCAGCATTTT	CATSVGVKSNQPQHF
.	TRBV5-4	TRBJ1-1	many	TGTGCCAGCAGCTTTGGCCCGAACACTGAAGCTTTCTTT	CASSFGPNTEAFF
TRBD1	TRBV4-2	TRBJ2-3	many	TGTGCCAGCAGCCAAGGGGACAGGGGGCATAGCACAGATACGCAGTATTTT	CASSQGDRGHSTDTQYF
.	TRBV7-6	TRBJ2-3	.	TGTGCCAGCAGCTCAGAAGGGTCCACAGATACGCAGTATTTT	CASSSEGSTDTQYF
TRBD2	TRBV19	TRBJ2-7	.	TGTGCCAGTAGTAGTCTAGCGGGAGGGCCCTACGAGCAGTACTTC	CASSSLAGGPYEQYF
TRBD1	TRBV29-1	TRBJ2-7	many	TGCAGCGTCACAGGGGCAGGGACAGTCTACGAGCAGTACTTC	CSVTGAGTVYEQYF
TRBD1	TRBV4-1	TRBJ2-3	many	TGCGCCAGCAGCCAAGACCACAGGGGCACTAGCACAGATACGCAGTATTTT	CASSQDHRGTSTDTQYF
TRBD1	TRBV7-9	TRBJ1-1	many	TGTGCCACCCTATCCGGGACAGCGAACACTGAAGCTTTCTTT	CATLSGTANTEAFF
.	TRBV3-1	TRBJ2-7	many	TGTGCCAGCAGCCAAGCATACGAGCAGTACTTC	CASSQAYEQYF
.	TRBV12-3/TRBV12-4	TRBJ1-1	many	TGTGCCAGCAATCTCGGCGTCTTGAACACTGAAGCTTTCTTT	CASNLGVLNTEAFF
.	TRBV29-1	TRBJ2-1	many	TGCAGCGTTCTAGGCTATGAGCAGTTCTTC	CSVLGYEQFF
.	TRBV25-1	TRBJ1-1	many	TGTGCCAGCAGTGTCCTACCTGGGGGCGCAGGGACTGAAGCTTTCTTT	CASSVLPGGAGTEAFF
.	TRBV4-3	TRBJ2-7	many	TGCGCCAGCAGCCACCGACGTAGCTACGAGCAGTACTTC	CASSHRRSYEQYF
.	TRBV6-2/TRBV6-3	TRBJ2-7	many	TGTGCCAGCAGTAACGAGCAGTACTTC	CASSNEQYF
.	TRBV27	TRBJ1-2	many	TGTGCCAGCAGTTTAGGACGGACCTATGGCTACACCTTC	CASSLGRTYGYTF
.	TRBV11-2	TRBJ2-5	many	TGTGCCAGCAGCTTAGATTCGGGAGAGACCCAGTACTTC	CASSLDSGETQYF
.	TRBV25-1	TRBJ2-6	many	TGTGCCAGCAGTGAATTTGGGGGGCCTGGGGCCAACGTCCTGACTTTC	CASSEFGGPGANVLTF
TRBD2	TRBV7-2	TRBJ2-3	many	TGTGCCAGCAGCTCCCGGCGGAGCCTAGCGGACCGCACAGATACGCAGTATTTT	CASSSRRSLADRTDTQYF
.	TRBV7-2	TRBJ2-3	many	TGTGCCAGCAGCTTAAAACAGGGTGGCACAGATACGCAGTATTTT	CASSLKQGGTDTQYF
.	TRBV4-1	TRBJ1-2	many	TGCGCCAGCAGCCAAGTCTCCTACAGTTCTGGCTACACCTTC	CASSQVSYSSGYTF
.	TRBV10-3	TRBJ2-3	many	TGTGCCATCAGTACCCCGGGGGGCCTAGATACGCAGTATTTT	CAISTPGGLDTQYF
TRBD1	TRBV20-1	TRBJ1-6	many	TGCAGTGCGGAGCCGGGACAGGGGTTTAATTCACCCCTCCACTTT	CSAEPGQGFNSPLHF
.	TRBV6-1	TRBJ2-7	many	TGTGCCAGCAGCTTAGGTGGGAAGCAGTACTTC	CASSLGGKQYF
.	TRBV2	TRBJ1-2	many	TGTGCCAGCATCCAGACCAGGGACCCTGGCTACACCTTC	CASIQTRDPGYTF
.	TRBV2	TRBJ1-3	many	TGTGCCAGCAGTGAGGACAGCTTGAGCTCTGGAAACACCATATATTTT	CASSEDSLSSGNTIYF